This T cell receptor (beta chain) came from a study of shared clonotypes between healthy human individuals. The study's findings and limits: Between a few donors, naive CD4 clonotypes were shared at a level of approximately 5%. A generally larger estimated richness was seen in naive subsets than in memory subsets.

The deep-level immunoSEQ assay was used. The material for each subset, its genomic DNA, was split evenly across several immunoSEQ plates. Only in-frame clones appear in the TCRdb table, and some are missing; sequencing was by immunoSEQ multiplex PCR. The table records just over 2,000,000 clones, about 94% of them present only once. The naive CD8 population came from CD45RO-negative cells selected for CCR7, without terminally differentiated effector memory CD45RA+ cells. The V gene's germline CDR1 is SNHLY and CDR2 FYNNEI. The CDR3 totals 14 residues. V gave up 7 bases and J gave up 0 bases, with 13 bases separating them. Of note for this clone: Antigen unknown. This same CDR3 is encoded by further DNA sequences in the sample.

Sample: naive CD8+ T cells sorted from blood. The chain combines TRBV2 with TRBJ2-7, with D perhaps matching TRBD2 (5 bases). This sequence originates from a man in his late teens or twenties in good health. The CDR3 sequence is CASTERSHSYEQYF. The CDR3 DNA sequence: TGTGCCAGCACTGAGCGGAGTCACTCCTACGAGCAGTACTTC.